Each of the 21 T cell receptor beta chains below was sequenced from the same sample in a study of siplizumab effects on memory and regulatory T cells. The table came from immunoSEQ multiplex PCR; TCRdb's copy has only in-frame clones and leaves some out. The table lists around 18,000 clones, roughly 51% of them singletons, with 4.5% to 6% in the top ten. These receptors have no known antigen. A 37°C coculture lasting less than 7 days was applied to the mixed lymphocyte reaction cells. Material for sequencing was CFSE-low (dividing) CD4+ T cells sorted from an allogeneic mixed lymphocyte reaction. These receptors originate from a human donor in good health; the cells came from an allogeneic mixed lymphocyte reaction.

J is TRBJ1-2 and V is TRBV7-2; D remains unclear. V dropped 3 bases and J dropped 5 bases, with 10 bases sitting between them. The CDR3 is made up of 13 amino acids. Germline CDR1 SGHTA, CDR2 FQGNSA. The CDR3 loop is CASSFQETYGYTF. The CDR3 DNA reads TGTGCCAGCAGCTTCCAGGAAACTTATGGCTACACCTTC.

This clone was picked up a small number of times. As DNA, the CDR3 is TGTGCCAGCAGCGTAAAACCGGGACAGCTAAGCGATGAGCAGTTCTTC. It is translated as CASSVKPGQLSDEQFF. The V and J genes are TRBV7-3 and TRBJ2-1; 7 bases match TRBD1. The V segment lost 5 bases and the J segment 8 bases; nucleotides outside the gene matches: 15. The CDR3 length is 16 residues. The germline CDR1 and CDR2 sequences are SGHTA and FQGTGA.

A note on this clone: This likely stems from a read error, as it lies one base from a far larger clone. The gene calls are TRBV5-4 and TRBJ1-1; D is ambiguous. This CDR3 has 14 residues. Trimming removed 0 bases at V and 5 bases at J, with 11 bases between. Per the germline V gene, CDR1 is SGHNT and CDR2 is YYREEE (reference sequence). As DNA, the CDR3 is TGTGCCAGCAGCTTGGGGTCTTCCTGGACTGAAGCTTTCTTT. It is translated as CASSLGSSWTEAFF.

This clone was observed a few times. This chain's CDR3 is CASSASGVQPQHF. The DNA for the CDR3 is TGTGCCAGCAGCGCGTCAGGAGTTCAGCCCCAGCATTTT. V gene TRBV11-1 combines with J gene TRBJ1-5; the D is unclear. V gave up 5 bases and J gave up 6 bases, with 11 bases separating them. The CDR3 extends over 13 amino acids. The germline CDR1 and CDR2 sequences are SGHAT and FQDESV (reference sequence).

This clone showed up just a few times. The chain couples TRBV10-3 to TRBJ2-7; D is unresolved. Trimming took off 0 bases at V and 7 bases at J, with 10 bases between the two ends. Germline lookup yields CDR1 ENHRY and CDR2 SYGVKD. This CDR3 contains 13 residues. This chain's CDR3 is CAISESIEREQYF. CDR3 sequence (DNA): TGTGCCATCAGTGAGTCTATTGAACGTGAGCAGTACTTC.

V and J are TRBV12-5 and TRBJ2-5; no clear D gene. CDR3 length: 13 amino acids. CDR1 is LGHNT, CDR2 FRNRAP, per germline. V was shortened by 6 bases and J by 0 bases, with 8 bases between the two germline ends. CDR3: CASGPQNQETQYF. For the CDR3, the DNA is TGTGCTAGTGGCCCCCAAAACCAAGAGACCCAGTACTTC.

In this sample, this clone turned up a few times. This chain uses TRBV18 with TRBJ2-7; D gene ambiguous. Germline CDR1 is KGHSH and CDR2 is LQKENI. This CDR3 is 13 amino acids long. V gave up 4 bases and J gave up 0 bases, with 7 bases separating them. The CDR3 bases are TGTGCCAGCTCACTGGGATCCTCCTACGAGCAGTACTTC. Translation gives CASSLGSSYEQYF.

The chain has TRBV28 and TRBJ2-5; weak D call: TRBD2 (7 bases). TRBJ2-7 explains the end of the DNA better; the J call may be wrong. Germline assignment: CDR1 MDHEN and CDR2 SYDVKM. This CDR3 is built from 14 residues. The DNA for the CDR3 is TGTGCCAGCAGGGGAGGGGGTGCGGCCTACGAGCAGTACTTC. Its translation: CASRGGGAAYEQYF.

The table lists this clone with a count of one. The chain is built from TRBV2 and TRBJ2-4, with 9 bases that match TRBD2. The CDR3 loop spans 13 amino acids. CDR1 is SNHLY, CDR2 FYNNEI, per germline. V trimming: 6 bases; J trimming: 8 bases; junction bases outside the gene matches: 5. The CDR3 sequence: CASSLLAGYIQYF. The CDR3 DNA is TGTGCCAGCAGCCTTCTAGCGGGGTACATTCAGTACTTC.

By sample fraction, this clone is medium-sized. This sample includes further DNA sequences coding for the same CDR3. This CDR3 reads CASSEGPSSYNEQFF. The DNA of the CDR3 is TGCGCCAGCAGTGAGGGGCCCAGCTCCTACAATGAGCAGTTCTTC. The genes are TRBV10-2 and TRBJ2-1; D gene uncertain. The CDR3 covers 15 residues. Germline CDR1 WSHSY, CDR2 SAAADI. Trimming shortened V by 2 bases and J by 0 bases, and 8 bases separated the two germline ends.

This clone has only a few counts. V is TRBV28 and J is TRBJ2-3; D ambiguous. The CDR3 is 16 residues long. The germline V gene has CDR1 MDHEN and CDR2 SYDVKM. Deletions cut 7 bases from V and 0 bases from J, with 17 bases between. CDR3: CASTPGGSSSTDTQYF. The DNA for the CDR3 is TGTGCCAGCACCCCAGGCGGCAGTTCTAGCACAGATACGCAGTATTTT.

J is TRBJ1-2 and V is TRBV21-1. TRBV21-1 is annotated as a pseudogene. The CDR3 is 15 residues long. CDR3 bases: TGTGCCAGCAGCAAAGTGTCCGCGTACCCCTATGGCTACACCTTC. It codes for CASSKVSAYPYGYTF.

J is TRBJ1-5 and V is TRBV2; 9 bases agree with TRBD1. The CDR3 runs 16 residues. The J segment lost 6 bases and the V segment lost 6 bases, leaving 12 bases of the junction unmatched. CDR1 is SNHLY and CDR2 is FYNNEI in the germline V gene. The CDR3 sequence is CASSRQTGGVSQPQHF. CDR3 in DNA: TGTGCCAGCAGCCGCCAAACAGGGGGCGTGAGTCAGCCCCAGCATTTT.

The count of this clone is one. The genes are TRBV5-4 and TRBJ2-7, with TRBD1 matching 8 bases. Germline CDR1 reads SGHNT; CDR2 reads YYREEE (reference sequence). There are 14 residues in the CDR3. V dropped 4 bases and J dropped 5; count of bases not matched to a gene: 8. The CDR3: CASSLPTGVHEQYF. The CDR3 DNA sequence: TGTGCCAGCAGCCTCCCGACAGGGGTCCACGAGCAGTACTTC.

The CDR3 DNA follows: TGTGCCAGCAGTGACGGGGACAGGGGCATGAACACTGAAGCTTTCTTT. Protein product: CASSDGDRGMNTEAFF. This rearrangement joins TRBV2 to TRBJ1-1; 10 bases fit TRBD1. In germline, CDR1 is SNHLY, CDR2 FYNNEI. The CDR3 covers 16 residues. V shed 3 bases, J shed 0 bases, and the junction held 4 bases outside the gene matches. The full variable domain, completed using reference TRBV2 and TRBJ1-1, is EPEVTQTPSHQVTQMGQEVILRCVPISNHLYFYWYRQILGQKVEFLVSFYNNEISEKSEIFDDQFSVERPDGSNFTLKIRSTKLEDSAMYFCASSDGDRGMNTEAFFGQGTRLTVV.

There are a few counts of this clone. This chain connects TRBV7-3 to TRBJ2-5, with unresolved D. Between the trimmed V and J ends, which lost 6 bases and 4 bases, there was a span of 9 bases. This CDR3 contains 12 residues. In germline, CDR1 is SGHTA, CDR2 FQGTGA. The CDR3 DNA reads as TGTGCCAGCAGGTTAGGGCCAGAGACCCAGTACTTC. It codes for CASRLGPETQYF.

The V call is TRBV5-1, the J call TRBJ2-1, with unresolved D. The V gene lost 0 bases and the J gene lost 2 bases, with 3 bases spanning the gap. The CDR3 sequence is 13 residues long. Looked up from germline, CDR1 is SGHRS and CDR2 is YFSETQ. For the CDR3, the DNA is TGCGCCAGCAGCTTGGAGGCCTACAATGAGCAGTTCTTC. Translation gives CASSLEAYNEQFF.

This chain links TRBV10-3 with TRBJ1-1; D not resolved. The CDR3 sequence is 14 residues long. Between the trimmed V and J ends, which lost 10 bases and 8 bases, there was a span of 23 bases. Germline V gives CDR1 ENHRY, CDR2 SYGVKD. CDR3 loop: CATGPGGPLVEAFF. The CDR3, as DNA: TGTGCCACCGGCCCGGGAGGACCCCTTGTCGAAGCTTTCTTT.

This sequence joins TRBV5-4 and TRBJ2-5; the D is unclear. The germline gives CDR1 SGHNT, CDR2 YYREEE (reference sequence). The CDR3 has 13 residues. V lost 0 bases and J lost 5, with 8 bases in between. The CDR3 reads CASSLDGVETQYF. The CDR3, as DNA: TGTGCCAGCAGCTTGGATGGGGTGGAGACCCAGTACTTC.

J is TRBJ1-1 and V is TRBV5-4; D gene uncertain. This CDR3 is built from 13 residues. Germline V CDR1 and CDR2: SGHNT, YYREEE (reference sequence). Deletions cut 0 bases from V and 2 bases from J, with 5 bases between. As DNA, the CDR3 is TGTGCCAGCAGCTTGGACAGAAACACTGAAGCTTTCTTT. Translation gives CASSLDRNTEAFF.

The genes are TRBV27 and TRBJ2-7; D remains ambiguous. In germline, CDR1 is MNHEY, CDR2 SMNVEV (reference sequence). Trimming left V 3 bases short and J 4 bases short, with 10 bases between. CDR3 size: 13 residues. The CDR3 region is CASSLVTPYEQYF. CDR3 coding DNA: TGTGCCAGCAGTTTGGTTACCCCTTACGAGCAGTACTTC.